This TCR beta chain was captured in a study of cytomegalovirus exposure and HLA in healthy donors. Overall study findings and caveats: Most of the TCR beta V segments (in an earlier analysis) were productive either about 87% or about 30% of the time.

The PCR contained 60 Vbeta and 13 Jbeta primers. Only in-frame clones appear in the TCRdb table, and some are missing; sequencing was by immunoSEQ multiplex PCR. The sample has about 93,000 clones, approximately 69% seen once; the top ten hold 5.5% to 6.5%. A remark on this clone: The target antigen is unknown.

This receptor was identified in a boy aged 10-17 years in good health and CMV-seropositive. Material: PBMCs.

CDR3 nucleotides: TGCGCCAGCAGCTTGGAGTCGGGGGGTGTATCTGGGGCCAACGTCCTGACTTTC. Protein sequence: CASSLESGGVSGANVLTF. The chain recombines TRBV5-1 with TRBJ2-6; TRBD2 matches at 7 bases. CDR1 is SGHRS, CDR2 YFSETQ, per germline. This CDR3 is built from 18 residues. Losses at the gene ends were 0 bases for V and 1 base for J; bases not matched to a gene: 7.